This TCR beta chain was documented in a study of human T cells and chemical hapten exposure. Study summary: Across the whole study, which lasted around six months, patients were given diphenylcyclopropenone on the scalp once a week. Findings and limits, study-wide: Clustering by CDR3 similarity yielded significantly more large clusters from expanded TCRs than controls.

Per the authors' pipeline: The median was roughly 100,000 TCRs per sample, ranging roughly 23,224 to 750,000. MiXCR, applied by TCRdb to the RACE reads, yields one record per CDR3 protein. Here the V and J calls rest on TCRdb's processing, not on the authors' analysis. Altogether approximately 96,000 distinct CDR3 sequences are present, around 9.3% being singletons, with the ten largest covering about 2%. Comments on this clonotype: Its cognate antigen is unknown. A much bigger clone sits one base away, suggesting this may be a read error.

Between the trimmed V and J ends, which lost 7 bases and 7 bases, there was a span of 13 bases. Looked up from germline, CDR1 is MDHEN and CDR2 is SYDVKM. The CDR3 covers 12 residues. Time point indicated: patch test 2, 6 weeks after DPC sensitization. The treatment here: therapeutic diphenylcyclopropenone sensitization with weekly scalp DPC. Total RNA was isolated from unfractionated whole blood. The sample was whole blood, taken in connection with sensitization to the hapten diphenylcyclopropenone (DPC). This chain uses TRBV28 with TRBJ1-1; no reliable D call. The receptor was isolated from a woman aged 40 to 49 with alopecia areata. Some clones in this sample may be carry-over from other donors' samples. The CDR3 DNA follows: TGTGCCAGCAATCTTCCCCGCTATGAAGCTTTCTTT. It yields the protein CASNLPRYEAFF. The whole variable domain, filled in from reference TRBV28 and TRBJ1-1, reads DVKVTQSSRYLVKRTGEKVFLECVQDMDHENMFWYRQDPGLGLRLIYFSYDVKMKEKGDIPEGYSVSREKKERFSLILESASTNQTSMYLCASNLPRYEAFFGQGTRLTVV.